Sequencing of this TCR beta chain was carried out in a study of shared T cell receptors in the human thymus. The CDR3 loop spans 16 amino acids. Germline CDR1 and CDR2: KGHSH and LQKENI. Trimming cost V 6 bases and J 3 bases, with 18 bases left between them. Profiled with immunoSEQ multiplex PCR; TCRdb holds only in-frame clones, not every one. The repertoire holds hundreds of thousands of clones, with about 89% as singletons. This same sample was also taken into another study, of human thymus T cells. In that study: Resections from corrective heart surgery provided thymus tissue. Thymic and blood repertoires appeared to display a bias in their usage of V and J genes. Unrelated individuals had highly overlapping thymic repertoires, as reported in related research.

The sequenced sample was thymocytes. The sequence derives from a boy in the first two years of life with a congenital heart defect. The gene calls are TRBV18 and TRBJ2-1, with D possibly matching TRBD1 (6 bases). CDR3 bases: TGTGCCAGCTCCCTACTACAGGGCGAGATCTACAATGAGCAGTTCTTC. It translates to CASSLLQGEIYNEQFF.